These 11 T cell receptor beta chains originate from one sample sequenced in a study of cytotoxic CD8 clonotypes in ibrutinib-treated CLL. The protocol was immunoSEQ multiplex PCR, while the TCRdb copy is restricted to in-frame clones and leaves out a portion. The sample lists roughly 97,000 clones, around 73% seen once, with less than 35% in the top ten. The specimen was PBMCs, collected after 12 months of ibrutinib treatment. These receptors all come from a human donor with chronic lymphocytic leukemia.

This rearrangement joins TRBV6-6 to TRBJ1-4; D might be TRBD1 (5 bases). V was clipped by 10 bases and J by 5 bases, with 14 bases between them. Looked up from germline, CDR1 is MNHNY and CDR2 is SVGAGI (reference sequence). CDR3 length: 13 residues. The CDR3 region is CATQDTTNEKLFF. CDR3 nucleotide sequence: TGTGCCACTCAGGACACCACGAATGAAAAACTGTTTTTT.

The chain is built from TRBV4-2 and TRBJ1-1; D ambiguous. Germline values: CDR1 LGHNA, CDR2 YNFKEQ. The CDR3 loop spans 13 amino acids. The germline V and J ends were trimmed by 5 bases and 1 base, with 8 bases remaining between them. CDR3 sequence (DNA): TGTGCCAGCAGCTTGTCGTGGAACACTGAAGCTTTCTTT. This gives the protein CASSLSWNTEAFF.

To note about this clone: Different DNA sequences within this sample yield the same CDR3. This chain joins TRBV7-8 and TRBJ1-5, with 8 nucleotides matching TRBD1. Trimming at V came to 1 base and at J to 7 bases, leaving 6 bases not matched to a gene. The CDR3 length is 15 residues. Germline V gives CDR1 SGHVS, CDR2 FQNEAQ. The CDR3 nucleotides are TGTGCCAGCAGCTTAGGACAGGGGATTCCCCAGCCCCAGCATTTT. The encoded protein is CASSLGQGIPQPQHF.

V is TRBV19 and J is TRBJ1-2, with D possibly being TRBD1 (5 bases). Germline CDR1 is LNHDA and CDR2 is SQIVND (reference sequence). The CDR3 contains 15 residues. V was pared by 2 bases and J by 6 bases, with 16 bases between. This CDR3 is CASSIRGGEVDGYTF. The CDR3 DNA sequence: TGTGCCAGTAGTATAAGAGGAGGGGAGGTGGATGGCTACACCTTC.

The rearrangement uses TRBV5-6 and TRBJ1-1; D is uncertain. CDR1 and CDR2 (germline): SGHDT, YYEEEE. The CDR3 extends over 14 amino acids. The germline V and J ends were trimmed by 2 bases and 4 bases, with 12 bases remaining between them. CDR3 sequence reads: CASSLGRPSTEAFF. CDR3 DNA sequence: TGTGCCAGCAGCTTAGGACGGCCAAGCACTGAAGCTTTCTTT.

The chain couples TRBV9 to TRBJ2-3; possible D gene TRBD1, 5 bases. Germline CDR1 is SGDLS and CDR2 is YYNGEE. V shed 0 bases and J shed 1 base, with 9 bases lying between them. The CDR3 runs to 15 residues. Here the CDR3 DNA reads TGTGCCAGCAGCGTAGCGGCCAGGGGCACAGATACGCAGTATTTT. This codes for CASSVAARGTDTQYF. The full variable domain, completed using reference TRBV9 and TRBJ2-3, is DSGVTQTPKHLITATGQRVTLRCSPRSGDLSVYWYQQSLDQGLQFLIQYYNGEERAKGNILERFSAQQFPDLHSELNLSSLELGDSALYFCASSVAARGTDTQYFGPGTRLTVL.

The chain carries TRBV9 and TRBJ1-2; no reliable D call. CDR3 length: 14 amino acids. Germline CDR1 SGDLS, CDR2 YYNGEE. Trimming shortened V by 1 base and J by 7 bases, and 14 bases separated the two germline ends. The CDR3 here is CASSVRWKAGGYTF. CDR3 sequence (DNA): TGTGCCAGCAGCGTAAGGTGGAAAGCTGGTGGCTACACCTTC.

CDR3 bases: TGTGCCAGCAGCGCGAGGACAGGGAGCTCCTACGAGCAGTACTTC. It translates to CASSARTGSSYEQYF. V usage is TRBV7-8 and J usage is TRBJ2-7; 8 bases agree with TRBD1. Germline CDR1 and CDR2: SGHVS and FQNEAQ. Trimming took 5 bases from V and 0 from J; bases not matched to a gene: 6. There are 15 residues in the CDR3. Looking up the rest from reference TRBV7-8 and TRBJ2-7 gives the full variable domain: GAGVSQSPRYKVAKRGQDVALRCDPISGHVSLFWYQQALGQGPEFLTYFQNEAQLDKSGLPSDRFFAERPEGSVSTLKIQRTQQEDSAVYLCASSARTGSSYEQYFGPGTRLTVT.

This chain connects TRBV11-3 to TRBJ1-1, with no clear D. The CDR3 has 11 residues. V dropped 3 bases and J dropped 7 bases, with 6 bases sitting between them. Looked up from germline, CDR1 is SGHNT and CDR2 is YENEEA. The CDR3 nucleotides are TGTGCCAGCAGCTTGGCCTATGAAGCTTTCTTT. Protein product: CASSLAYEAFF. The whole variable domain, filled in from reference TRBV11-3 and TRBJ1-1, reads EAGVVQSPRYKIIEKKQPVAFWCNPISGHNTLYWYLQNLGQGPELLIRYENEEAVDDSQLPKDRFSAERLKGVDSTLKIQPAELGDSAVYLCASSLAYEAFFGQGTRLTVV.

V usage is TRBV14 and J usage is TRBJ2-7; 7 nucleotides match TRBD1. The CDR3 totals 19 residues. V was clipped by 1 base and J by 2 bases; unmatched bases: 17. The germline gives CDR1 SGHDN, CDR2 FVKESK. The CDR3, as DNA: TGTGCCAGCAGCCAAGTCCAGAGCAGGGGGACAGAGGGTACCTACGAGCAGTACTTC. Protein sequence: CASSQVQSRGTEGTYEQYF.

The V call is TRBV4-2, the J call TRBJ2-5, with 7 bases lining up with TRBD2. The J segment lost 7 bases and the V segment lost 3 bases, leaving 5 bases of the junction unmatched. Germline V lookup: CDR1 LGHNA, CDR2 YNFKEQ. The CDR3 runs to 13 residues. The CDR3 reads CASSQERGVTQYF. CDR3 DNA: TGTGCCAGCAGCCAGGAACGGGGGGTGACCCAGTACTTC.